The next 23 T cell receptor beta chains were all read from a single sample in a study of response to subunit inactivated influenza vaccine. TCRdb itself ran the RT-PCR reads through MiXCR, one entry per CDR3 protein. The sample contains about 540,000 distinct CDR3 sequences, roughly a quarter of which appear only once. These same records also appear under a second study, on T cells expressing NK-cell markers. Per that study: With UMIs, 5'RACE template switching was used to make TCR beta cDNA.

Sequenced material: CD4+ T cells sorted from PBMCs, taken 11 to 12 days after vaccination. The receptors were gathered from a man between 45 and 60 years old who received an inactivated influenza vaccine.

This clonotype showed up just a few times. The V and J genes are TRBV10-3 and TRBJ2-3; D uncertain. The CDR3 covers 14 residues. V was cut by 4 bases and J by 4 bases, with 12 bases left in between. Germline-derived CDR1 and CDR2 are ENHRY and SYGVKD. The DNA of the CDR3 is TGTGCCATCAGTGGGGTGCAGGCTCCAGATACGCAGTATTTT. Protein: CAISGVQAPDTQYF.

This clonotype has a handful of counts. The chain employs TRBV11-2 and TRBJ2-7, with 8 bases lining up with TRBD1. Germline V gives CDR1 SGHAT, CDR2 FQNNGV. The CDR3 runs to 15 residues. Germline trimming cut 1 base from V and 2 bases from J; bases unmatched to any gene: 4. CDR3 in amino acids: CASSLGQGSTYEQYF. CDR3 nucleotide sequence: TGTGCCAGCAGCTTAGGACAGGGGAGCACCTACGAGCAGTACTTC.

This clonotype was recorded a few times. As DNA, the CDR3 is TGTGCCAGCAGTTTGGGACAGGGAAGGAATCAGCCCCAGCATTTT. Translating it yields CASSLGQGRNQPQHF. The rearrangement uses TRBV12-3 or TRBV12-4 and TRBJ1-5; 9 bases line up with TRBD1. This CDR3 region has 15 residues. The V gene end was trimmed by 3 bases and the J gene end by 4 bases; junction bases not matched to a gene: 4.

This clonotype occurred a few times. The V call is TRBV4-3, the J call TRBJ1-6, with 9 bases that match TRBD1. The CDR3 runs to 15 residues. The J segment lost 9 bases and the V segment lost 1 base, leaving 4 bases of the junction unmatched. Germline CDR1 LGHNA, CDR2 YSLEER. CDR3 loop: CASSQVGQGVSPLHF. CDR3 coding DNA: TGCGCCAGCAGCCAAGTGGGACAGGGAGTTTCACCCCTCCACTTT.

The chain has TRBV4-2 and TRBJ2-3; 13 bases match TRBD2. Germline V gene sequence: CDR1 LGHNA, CDR2 YNFKEQ. This CDR3 contains 19 residues. V lost 1 base, J lost 5 bases, and 12 bases stayed unmatched. The chain's CDR3 is CASSQGTSGGGPLGDTQYF. The CDR3 coding sequence is TGTGCCAGCAGCCAAGGGACTAGCGGGGGCGGGCCCCTAGGAGATACGCAGTATTTT.

This clonotype was seen a handful of times. The V call is TRBV12-3 or TRBV12-4, the J call TRBJ2-5; D might be TRBD1 (5 bases). This CDR3 is built from 14 residues. Trimming left V 1 base short and J 5 bases short, with 11 bases between. This chain's CDR3 is CASSLGGERETQYF. In DNA form, the CDR3 reads TGTGCCAGCAGTTTAGGGGGCGAGAGGGAGACCCAGTACTTC.

The rearrangement uses TRBV7-9 and TRBJ2-7, with D tentatively TRBD1 (5 bases). V was pared by 3 bases and J by 1 base, with 16 bases between. The germline CDR1 and CDR2 sequences are SEHNR and FQNEAQ (reference sequence). CDR3 length: 16 residues. The DNA for the CDR3 is TGTGCCAGCAGCTTGGGCTACCAGGGAAATTCCTACGAGCAGTACTTC. Amino acid sequence: CASSLGYQGNSYEQYF.

This chain joins TRBV30 and TRBJ2-7, with D perhaps matching TRBD1 (6 bases). There are 14 residues in the CDR3. V lost 0 bases and J 0 bases, leaving 9 bases between the germline ends. Germline V gives CDR1 GTSNPN, CDR2 SVGIG (reference sequence). In DNA, the CDR3 is TGTGCCTGGAGTGTCTCAGGGGTCTCCTACGAGCAGTACTTC. It codes for CAWSVSGVSYEQYF.

This clonotype was recorded a few times. The chain has TRBV10-3 and TRBJ1-3, with D hard to call. The CDR3 spans 15 residues. V was cut by 3 bases and J by 0 bases, with 9 bases left in between. Germline CDR1 reads ENHRY; CDR2 reads SYGVKD. The CDR3 reads CAISESGNSGNTIYF. CDR3 sequence (DNA): TGTGCCATCAGTGAAAGTGGGAACTCTGGAAACACCATATATTTT.

The chain recombines TRBV6-6 with TRBJ1-4; no reliable D call. There are 13 residues in the CDR3. V dropped 0 bases and J dropped 2 bases, with 1 base sitting between them. Germline CDR1 and CDR2: MNHNY and SVGAGI (reference sequence). CDR3 bases: TGTGCCAGCAGTTACTCGACTAATGAAAAACTGTTTTTT. As protein: CASSYSTNEKLFF.

This clonotype has just a few counts. The V gene is TRBV29-1, the J gene TRBJ1-2, with no clear D. Trimming removed 4 bases at V and 7 bases at J, with 19 bases between. The germline gives CDR1 SQVTM, CDR2 ANQGSEA. The CDR3 runs to 14 residues. The CDR3 region has the DNA TGCAGCGTTGTCGGTTCTGGTCGCGTGGGTGGCTACACCTTC. Translating gives CSVVGSGRVGGYTF.

Note on this clonotype: Mismatch with germline at one junction end may stem from a read error. The J gene is TRBJ2-1, the V gene TRBV16, with a weak D call TRBD2 (6 bases). Germline CDR1 KGHSY, CDR2 FQNENV. The CDR3 sequence is 16 residues long. Written as DNA, the CDR3 is TGTGCCAGCATCCAAGGAAAACTAGCCAGCTACAATGAGCAGTTCTTC. Its translation is CASIQGKLASYNEQFF.

The chain recombines TRBV30 with TRBJ1-3; no firm D call. V was cut by 0 bases and J by 4 bases, with 4 bases left in between. Germline CDR1 GTSNPN, CDR2 SVGIG (reference sequence). This CDR3 is 12 amino acids long. The chain's CDR3 is CAWSVAGNTIYF. The CDR3 coding sequence is TGTGCCTGGAGTGTGGCAGGAAACACCATATATTTT.

Only a few counts were recorded for this clonotype. The chain links TRBV18 to TRBJ1-1; D is unclear. V gave up 8 bases and J gave up 5 bases, with 15 bases separating them. CDR1 is KGHSH and CDR2 is LQKENI in the germline V gene. There are 13 residues in the CDR3. Written as DNA, the CDR3 is TGTGCCAGCACACTGGGGAGGGAGACTGAAGCTTTCTTT. Its translation is CASTLGRETEAFF.

This rearrangement joins TRBV6-6 to TRBJ2-7, with 14 positions matching TRBD2. J was trimmed by 4 bases and V by 8 bases; bases with no gene match: 1. Per the germline V gene, CDR1 is MNHNY and CDR2 is SVGAGI (reference sequence). The CDR3 is 13 residues long. The CDR3 here is CASGTSGGYEQYF. The CDR3 DNA sequence: TGTGCCAGCGGGACTAGCGGGGGTTACGAGCAGTACTTC.

The gene calls are TRBV14 and TRBJ2-7; 7 bases line up with TRBD1. The length of the CDR3 is 18 residues. Germline V gene sequence: CDR1 SGHDN, CDR2 FVKESK. Germline trimming cut 0 bases from V and 6 bases from J; bases unmatched to any gene: 17. CDR3 sequence reads: CASSQDPQGWWQGVEQYF. The CDR3 nucleotides are TGTGCCAGCAGCCAAGACCCCCAGGGGTGGTGGCAGGGGGTCGAGCAGTACTTC.

This clonotype has more than one count but fewer than ten. The V and J genes are TRBV5-5 and TRBJ1-2; D gene uncertain. The CDR3 is 14 amino acids. With 4 bases removed from V and 4 bases from J, the gap between germline ends came to 14 bases. From germline, CDR1 is SGHKS and CDR2 YYEKEE (reference sequence). In nucleotides, the CDR3 is TGTGCCAGCAGCCAAAGAACGGACCTCTATGGCTACACCTTC. Protein sequence: CASSQRTDLYGYTF.

This clonotype was seen more than once but under ten times. The chain employs TRBV7-9 and TRBJ2-5; D gene ambiguous. The CDR3 is 12 residues long. V lost 1 base to trimming and J lost 10 bases, with 10 bases between them. Looked up from germline, CDR1 is SEHNR and CDR2 is FQNEAQ (reference sequence). The CDR3 is CASSLEVGIQYF. CDR3 nucleotides: TGTGCCAGCAGCTTAGAGGTGGGAATCCAGTACTTC.

The rearrangement joins TRBV4-1 to TRBJ1-6, with a weak D call TRBD1 (5 bases). CDR3 length: 16 residues. Germline V CDR1 and CDR2: MGHRA, YSYEKL. Trimming removed 0 bases at V and 9 bases at J, with 15 bases between. The CDR3 loop is CASSQEGGTRSSPLHF. The CDR3 DNA is TGCGCCAGCAGCCAAGAGGGGGGGACCAGAAGTTCACCCCTCCACTTT.

The chain has TRBV10-3 and TRBJ2-3, with D possibly being TRBD1 (5 bases). Germline V gene sequence: CDR1 ENHRY, CDR2 SYGVKD. CDR3 length: 12 residues. The V gene lost 4 bases and the J gene lost 4 bases, with 6 bases spanning the gap. The CDR3: CAISAGSDTQYF. The DNA for the CDR3 is TGTGCCATCAGTGCAGGGTCAGATACGCAGTATTTT.

In its sample, this clonotype was seen a few times. The rearrangement links TRBV20-1 to TRBJ1-5; 7 bases map to TRBD1. The CDR3 length is 16 residues. Trimming removed 6 bases from V and 0 bases from J; junction bases left unmatched: 11. The germline CDR1 and CDR2 sequences are DFQATT and SNEGSKA (reference sequence). The CDR3 nucleotides read TGCAGTGCCCTCCTAACCGGGACAGATAGCAATCAGCCCCAGCATTTT. Residues: CSALLTGTDSNQPQHF.

A few counts support this clonotype. This sequence joins TRBV6-5 and TRBJ1-5, with D unresolved. Trimming removed 0 bases from V and 1 base from J, with 7 bases in between. Germline values: CDR1 MNHEY, CDR2 SVGAGI. This CDR3 comprises 15 residues. This CDR3 is CASSYSVGSNQPQHF. CDR3 in DNA: TGTGCCAGCAGTTACTCGGTTGGGAGCAATCAGCCCCAGCATTTT.

The chain has TRBV6-1 and TRBJ2-7, with D possibly being TRBD1 or TRBD2 (6 bases each). Germline loops: CDR1 MNHNS, CDR2 SASEGT. V dropped 4 bases and J dropped 6 bases, with 16 bases sitting between them. The CDR3 is made up of 14 amino acids. The CDR3 DNA reads as TGTGCCAGCAGTGGTCAGACCGGGGGCCGCGAGCAGTACTTC. It translates to CASSGQTGGREQYF.